The rows below give T cell receptor beta chains drawn from one sample of a study of monozygotic twins with inflammatory bowel disease. TCRdb derives one entry per CDR3 protein from the 5' RACE reads, leaving out DNA. The repertoire table contains about 330,000 distinct CDR3 sequences. The sequencing input was blood. These receptor sequences come from a human donor with ulcerative colitis or Crohn's disease, or a healthy co-twin of an affected twin (not recorded which). The CDR3 runs from the conserved cysteine through the conserved F or W.

j_call | v_call | cdr3_aa
TRBJ1-2 | TRBV28 | CASSPGVSYGYTF
TRBJ2-1 | TRBV9 | CASSVLAGYRDEQFF
TRBJ2-1 | TRBV30 | CAWRDSSYNEQFF
TRBJ1-5 | TRBV15 | CATSRGIVEPQHF
TRBJ2-3 | TRBV25-1 | CASSDLGKGADTQYF
TRBJ2-1 | TRBV11-3 | CASSLAGGHDEQFF
TRBJ1-5 | TRBV19 | CASSAEAGPQHF
TRBJ2-4 | TRBV5-1 | CASSLKILGQPNIQYF
TRBJ2-7 | TRBV5-1 | CASTAPDRGQNEQYF
TRBJ2-2 | TRBV20-1 | CSARASGRGGELFF
TRBJ2-3 | TRBV6-1 | CASNMAGRTDTQYF
TRBJ2-7 | TRBV11-2 | CASSLRGQGSHEQYF
TRBJ1-4 | TRBV28 | CASSLFGTVNEKLFF
TRBJ1-6 | TRBV7-9 | CASSLASGNFHF
TRBJ2-3 | TRBV20-1 | CSASRASGNSF
TRBJ1-3 | TRBV28 | CASSFLDLQYF
TRBJ2-7 | TRBV20-1 | CSASGRIYEQYF
TRBJ1-5 | TRBV6-5 | CASSLVAGQIQPQHF
TRBJ2-1 | TRBV19 | CASQPITTGSEQFF
TRBJ1-1 | TRBV20-1 | CSAQGLGGVEAFF
TRBJ2-1 | TRBV9 | CASSMLAGIYNEQFF
TRBJ1-2 | TRBV5-1 | CASSPETGGYGYTF
TRBJ2-7 | TRBV7-8 | CASSSGTGLAYEQYF
TRBJ2-5 | TRBV7-2 | CASSSTSGAGTQYF
TRBJ2-5 | TRBV29-1 | CSVDFRKYEETQYF
TRBJ2-3 | TRBV9 | CASSTGGEAGTDTQYF
TRBJ2-7 | TRBV10-2 | CASTQRGAYEQYF
TRBJ1-1 | TRBV7-6 | CAVANPTMNTEAFF
TRBJ2-4 | TRBV5-1 | CASSLIGGGQRGNIQYF
TRBJ1-1 | TRBV12-3/TRBV12-4 | CASRNLQGPEAFF
TRBJ2-1 | TRBV25-1 | CVSSKGQGAYNEQFF
TRBJ1-1 | TRBV4-3 | CASSRTELNTEAFF
TRBJ1-3 | TRBV12-3/TRBV12-4 | CASSSGTRSGNTIYF
TRBJ2-3 | TRBV25-1 | CASSELVVLDTQYF
TRBJ2-7 | TRBV20-1 | CSARSGATYEQYF
TRBJ2-4 | TRBV12-3/TRBV12-4 | CASTPGTSGSSKGAKNIQYF
TRBJ1-4 | TRBV5-1 | CASSTTPGDAMFF
TRBJ2-5 | TRBV4-1 | CASSQVWAQVRETQYF
TRBJ2-7 | TRBV3-1 | CASQRAGRTYGEQYF
TRBJ1-1 | TRBV10-1 | CASSRTTNTEAFF
TRBJ2-7 | TRBV28 | CASSPKTGRVHEQYF
TRBJ2-2 | TRBV5-1 | CASSPQGAANTGELFF
TRBJ2-5 | TRBV5-1 | CASTWGQGETQYF
TRBJ2-7 | TRBV18 | CASSPPIAAYEQYF
TRBJ2-6 | TRBV7-2 | CASSQGQFFSGANVLTF
TRBJ2-1 | TRBV7-2 | CASSVGGARNEQFF
TRBJ1-2 | TRBV11-3 | CASSQVKTVNYGYTF
TRBJ2-7 | TRBV11-1 | CASSRPGLAGARSYEQYF
TRBJ2-2 | TRBV12-3/TRBV12-4 | CASSFQGSGELFF
TRBJ2-7 | TRBV28 | CASSVEGLSSYEQYF
TRBJ2-2 | TRBV24-1 | CDTSVRNTGELFF
TRBJ1-4 | TRBV7-2 | CASSPEGGLNEKLFF
TRBJ1-2 | TRBV5-1 | CASRPNSEGYTF
TRBJ2-7 | TRBV5-6 | CASSFVGGQYEQYF
TRBJ2-1 | TRBV7-9 | CASSLASPGGQKQFF
TRBJ2-3 | TRBV5-1 | CASSLGPTLRWDTQYF
TRBJ1-1 | TRBV19 | CASSINSHSTEAFF
TRBJ1-5 | TRBV30 | CAWSQGNDQPQHF
TRBJ1-6 | TRBV6-5 | CASSWDPGQGKNNSPLHF
TRBJ1-1 | TRBV5-1 | CASSVGLINTEAFF